These 16 T cell receptor beta chains came from one sample sequenced in a study of OX40 agonist ivuxolimab in advanced cancers. TCRdb's copy holds only in-frame clones and misses some; the assay was immunoSEQ multiplex PCR. The data contain 50,000 to 80,000 clones, under 95% of them singletons. The sequences come from CD4+ or CD8+ T cells sorted from blood, collected in a trial of the OX40 agonist ivuxolimab. The receptor set was obtained from an adult with an advanced solid tumor such as melanoma, head and neck, liver or kidney cancer.

This sequence joins TRBV5-5 and TRBJ1-1; TRBD1 might be the D (5 bases). Germline V CDR1 and CDR2: SGHKS, YYEKEE (reference sequence). The CDR3 loop spans 14 amino acids. V was trimmed by 4 bases and J by 1 base, leaving 11 bases between them. The CDR3 loop is CASSRTGGNTEAFF. CDR3 sequence (DNA): TGTGCCAGCAGCCGGACCGGGGGGAACACTGAAGCTTTCTTT.

J is TRBJ2-1 and V is TRBV7-3; no clear D gene. Germline loops: CDR1 SGHTA, CDR2 FQGTGA. V shed 2 bases and J shed 10 bases, with 9 bases lying between them. CDR3 length: 12 amino acids. The CDR3 region is CASSLQDREQFF. DNA for the CDR3: TGTGCCAGCAGCTTACAGGATCGGGAGCAGTTCTTC.

The count of this clone is one. The chain combines TRBV4-2 with TRBJ2-4; 7 bases agree with TRBD2. With V trimmed by 0 bases and J by 0 bases, 11 bases remained unmatched. The CDR3 is 19 residues long. Per the germline V gene, CDR1 is LGHNA and CDR2 is YNFKEQ. The CDR3 protein is CASSQDPASGQLAKNIQYF. CDR3 nucleotide sequence: TGTGCCAGCAGCCAAGATCCGGCTAGCGGACAACTAGCCAAAAACATTCAGTACTTC.

V usage is TRBV9 and J usage is TRBJ2-1; D is possibly TRBD2 (5 bases). V was clipped by 2 bases and J by 5 bases, with 17 bases between them. The CDR3 runs 16 residues. The germline gives CDR1 SGDLS, CDR2 YYNGEE. The CDR3 region has the DNA TGTGCCAGCAGCGTGGGCGGAGGTCTTGGGGACAATGAGCAGTTCTTC. This gives the protein CASSVGGGLGDNEQFF.

The genes are TRBV10-3 and TRBJ2-5; 11 bases are shared with TRBD1. The assigned J gene may be wrong: the sequence end matches TRBJ2-7 better. The CDR3 totals 14 residues. From germline, CDR1 is ENHRY and CDR2 SYGVKD. The CDR3 DNA follows: TGTGCCATCAGTGAATCGGGACAGGGGGACGAGCAGTACTTC. This sequence encodes CAISESGQGDEQYF.

The V call is TRBV6-5, the J call TRBJ1-5; D is uncertain. This CDR3 contains 14 residues. Trimming took 2 bases from V and 3 from J, leaving 8 bases between them. CDR1 is MNHEY and CDR2 is SVGAGI in the germline V gene. The CDR3 coding sequence is TGTGCCAGCAGTTACACGGGAATCAATCAGCCCCAGCATTTT. Its protein is CASSYTGINQPQHF.

There are a few counts of this clone. The chain joins TRBV2 to TRBJ1-2; D possibly corresponds to TRBD1 (5 bases). Germline CDR1 and CDR2: SNHLY and FYNNEI. The CDR3 totals 11 residues. V was clipped by 11 bases and J by 6 bases, with 13 bases between them. The CDR3 coding sequence is TGTGCCGCCCGGGGGTTTGATGGCTACACCTTC. Its translation: CAARGFDGYTF.

The chain joins TRBV27 to TRBJ1-2; the D is unclear. This CDR3 is built from 13 residues. Trimming pared 3 bases from V and 0 bases from J, leaving 5 bases between. Per germline, CDR1 MNHEY and CDR2 SMNVEV (reference sequence). CDR3: CASSLGPNYGYTF. The CDR3 coding sequence is TGTGCCAGCAGTTTGGGTCCTAACTATGGCTACACCTTC.

The chain has TRBV25-1 and TRBJ1-4, with 9 bases fitting TRBD1. Germline-derived CDR1 and CDR2 are MGHDK and SYGVNS. Losses at the gene ends were 3 bases for V and 9 bases for J; bases not matched to a gene: 11. This CDR3 spans 16 amino acids. The CDR3 region is CASSDTVGTGNKKLFF. The CDR3 DNA is TGTGCCAGCAGTGACACCGTGGGGACAGGGAACAAAAAACTGTTTTTT.

V gene TRBV27 combines with J gene TRBJ2-2; 8 bases line up with TRBD1. V shed 6 bases, J shed 8 bases, and the junction held 11 bases outside the gene matches. Germline V gives CDR1 MNHEY, CDR2 SMNVEV (reference sequence). This CDR3 comprises 15 residues. The chain's CDR3 is CASRADRDRGGELFF. The CDR3 DNA reads as TGTGCCAGCAGGGCGGACAGGGACCGTGGTGGGGAGCTGTTTTTT.

The chain uses TRBV10-3 and TRBJ2-7, with D unresolved. The CDR3 is 15 amino acids. Germline V gene sequence: CDR1 ENHRY, CDR2 SYGVKD. Trimming shortened V by 3 bases and J by 4 bases, and 16 bases separated the two germline ends. This CDR3 reads CAISDSVSARYEQYF. DNA of the CDR3: TGTGCCATCAGTGATTCGGTGAGCGCGCGGTACGAGCAGTACTTC.

The chain uses TRBV18 and TRBJ2-7; TRBD1 matches 9 bases. Trimming cost V 1 base and J 5 bases; bases outside gene matches: 0. There are 13 residues in the CDR3. Germline-derived CDR1 and CDR2 are KGHSH and LQKENI. The CDR3 spells CASSPRTGDEQYF. CDR3 sequence (DNA): TGTGCCAGCTCACCACGGACAGGGGACGAGCAGTACTTC.

The V gene is TRBV5-4, the J gene TRBJ1-2; D ambiguous. The length of the CDR3 is 12 residues. The V end was cut by 3 bases, the J end by 4 bases, with 7 bases between. Germline-derived CDR1 and CDR2 are SGHNT and YYREEE (reference sequence). The CDR3 nucleotides are TGTGCCAGCAGCTCGGAACCCTATGGCTACACCTTC. Translated, it gives CASSSEPYGYTF.

This chain links TRBV5-4 with TRBJ2-7; the D call may be TRBD1 or TRBD2 (5 bases each). The CDR3 is 13 amino acids. CDR1 is SGHNT, CDR2 YYREEE, per germline (reference sequence). V was cut by 4 bases and J by 3 bases, with 11 bases left in between. CDR3 nucleotide sequence: TGTGCCAGCAGCGAGGGACGGGGCTACGAGCAGTACTTC. Protein sequence: CASSEGRGYEQYF.

CDR3 DNA sequence: TGTGCCAGTAGTAACCCCTCTTGGCGCGGGAGTAACTACAATGAGCAGTTCTTC. Its translation is CASSNPSWRGSNYNEQFF. The rearrangement uses TRBV19 and TRBJ2-1, with 7 nucleotides matching TRBD2. The CDR3 has 18 residues. The V segment lost 4 bases and the J segment 3 bases; nucleotides outside the gene matches: 15. Looked up from germline, CDR1 is LNHDA and CDR2 is SQIVND (reference sequence).

V is TRBV21-1 and J is TRBJ2-7; the table's D gene call, TRBD2, was not cross checked with the DNA. TRBV21-1 is flagged as a pseudogene. There are 15 residues in the CDR3. The CDR3 bases are TGTGCCAGCAGCCCTCGCCCGCCTAGCGACCACGAGCAGTACTTC. This encodes CASSPRPPSDHEQYF.